This T cell receptor beta chain is from a study of blood T cell repertoires in COVID-19. Sequenced by immunoSEQ multiplex PCR; TCRdb stores in-frame clones only, minus some. This sample has around 250,000 clones; just over 85% occur once, and the top ten carry about 2.2%. V shed 0 bases and J shed 5 bases, with 16 bases lying between them. Germline values: CDR1 LGHDT, CDR2 YNNKEL (reference sequence). The CDR3 has 16 amino acids. This sequence joins TRBV3-1 (or the pseudogene TRBV3-2) and TRBJ2-5, with D maybe TRBD1 (6 bases). The sequenced material came from peripheral blood. The TCR was taken from a man aged 25 to 45 who had recovered from COVID-19. The CDR3 reads CASSQDLSRGRETQYF. CDR3 bases: TGTGCCAGCAGCCAAGATCTCTCCAGGGGTAGGGAGACCCAGTACTTC.